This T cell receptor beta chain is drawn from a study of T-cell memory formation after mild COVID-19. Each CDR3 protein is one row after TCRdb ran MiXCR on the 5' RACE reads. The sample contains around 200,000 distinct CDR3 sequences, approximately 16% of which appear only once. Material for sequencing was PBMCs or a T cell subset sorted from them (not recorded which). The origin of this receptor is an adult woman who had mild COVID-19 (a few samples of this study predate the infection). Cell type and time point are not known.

The DNA of the CDR3 is TGTGCCAGCGGAGATTGGCCCCAGCATTTT. The encoded protein is CASGDWPQHF. The chain employs TRBV12-3 or TRBV12-4 and TRBJ1-5; D ambiguous. V was pared by 8 bases and J by 9 bases, with 8 bases between. The CDR3 runs 10 residues.